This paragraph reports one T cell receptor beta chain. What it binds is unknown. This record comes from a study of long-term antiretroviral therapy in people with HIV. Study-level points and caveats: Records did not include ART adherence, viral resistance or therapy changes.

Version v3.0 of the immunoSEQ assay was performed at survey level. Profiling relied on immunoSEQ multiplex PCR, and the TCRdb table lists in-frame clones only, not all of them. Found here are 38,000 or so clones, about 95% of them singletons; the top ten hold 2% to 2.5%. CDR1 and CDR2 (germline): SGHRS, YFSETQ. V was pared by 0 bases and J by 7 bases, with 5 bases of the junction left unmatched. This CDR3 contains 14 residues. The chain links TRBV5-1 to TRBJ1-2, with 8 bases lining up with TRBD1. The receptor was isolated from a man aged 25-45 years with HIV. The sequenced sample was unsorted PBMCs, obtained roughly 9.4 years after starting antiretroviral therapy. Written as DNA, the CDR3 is TGCGCCAGCAGCTTGGGTGGACAGGGCTTTGGCTACACCTTC. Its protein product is CASSLGGQGFGYTF.